Shown below are 11 T cell receptor beta chains from a single sample sequenced in a study of blood T cell repertoires in COVID-19. Produced via immunoSEQ multiplex PCR; TCRdb's table is partial and in-frame only. The sample holds over 20,000 clones; approximately 80% are singletons and the top ten take around 50%. The sequenced material came from peripheral blood. These receptor sequences come from a man aged 70-80 years with acute or convalescent COVID-19.

The chain links TRBV3-1 (or the pseudogene TRBV3-2) to TRBJ1-1, with 8 bases lining up with TRBD1. The trim removed 6 bases at V and 4 bases at J, leaving 4 bases unmatched. CDR3 length equals 13 residues. CDR1 LGHDT and CDR2 YNNKEL come from the germline V gene (reference sequence). The CDR3 here is CASRRQGITEAFF. For the CDR3, the DNA is TGTGCCAGCAGACGACAGGGGATCACTGAAGCTTTCTTT.

The chain's CDR3 is CASSARDIHEQYF. The CDR3 coding sequence is TGTGCCAGCAGTGCCCGGGACATCCACGAGCAGTACTTC. The chain is built from TRBV2 and TRBJ2-7, with D maybe TRBD1 (6 bases). CDR1 is SNHLY and CDR2 is FYNNEI in the germline V gene. Trimming stripped 4 bases from V and 5 bases from J, with 12 bases between. CDR3 size: 13 residues.

The V and J genes are TRBV7-6 and TRBJ2-2; possibly TRBD2 for D (5 bases). Germline CDR1 SGHVS, CDR2 FNYEAQ. Trimming stripped 5 bases from V and 1 base from J, with 11 bases between. The CDR3 is 15 amino acids. The CDR3 loop is CASSARELNTGELFF. The CDR3 DNA reads TGTGCCAGCAGCGCTAGGGAGCTGAACACCGGGGAGCTGTTTTTT.

This clone occurred a few times. The V call is TRBV14, the J call TRBJ1-6; a weak D match, TRBD1 (6 bases). CDR1 SGHDN and CDR2 FVKESK come from the germline V gene. The CDR3 totals 15 residues. Trimming took off 1 base at V and 9 bases at J, with 13 bases between the two ends. The CDR3 here is CASSQALSGVSPLHF. The CDR3 DNA reads as TGTGCCAGCAGCCAAGCTTTGTCAGGGGTTTCACCCCTCCACTTT.

The chain is built from TRBV6-2 or TRBV6-3 and TRBJ1-1, with a weak D call TRBD1 (5 bases). V was clipped by 4 bases and J by 1 base, with 10 bases between them. CDR1 is MNHEY, CDR2 SVGEGT, per germline. CDR3 length equals 14 residues. CDR3 in DNA: TGTGCCAGCAGTTCGACAGCCGAGAACACTGAAGCTTTCTTT. Its translation is CASSSTAENTEAFF.

The chain carries TRBV25-1 and TRBJ2-5, with D uncertain. V shed 8 bases and J shed 5 bases, with 9 bases lying between them. There are 11 residues in the CDR3. The V gene's germline CDR1 is MGHDK and CDR2 SYGVNS. The chain's CDR3 is CASQSLETQYF. In DNA, the CDR3 is TGTGCCAGCCAAAGCTTGGAGACCCAGTACTTC.

The V and J genes are TRBV12-3 or TRBV12-4 and TRBJ2-1; unclear D gene. This CDR3 comprises 11 residues. V shed 3 bases and J shed 10 bases, with 7 bases lying between them. DNA of the CDR3: TGTGCCAGCAGTTTGGTTGAGGAGCAGTTCTTC. It yields the protein CASSLVEEQFF.

V and J are TRBV20-1 and TRBJ2-1, with 10 nucleotides matching TRBD2. In germline, CDR1 is DFQATT, CDR2 SNEGSKA (reference sequence). Trimming took 3 bases from V and 7 from J; bases not matched to a gene: 9. The CDR3 has 15 residues. The CDR3 loop reads CSASYSGRATNEQFF. The CDR3 DNA sequence: TGCAGTGCTAGTTACAGCGGGAGGGCCACGAATGAGCAGTTCTTC.

V gene TRBV28 combines with J gene TRBJ2-1; D call uncertain. Germline CDR1 MDHEN, CDR2 SYDVKM. This CDR3 is 15 amino acids long. V lost 5 bases to trimming and J lost 5 bases, with 16 bases between them. This CDR3 reads CASSPPAVPHNEQFF. DNA for the CDR3: TGTGCCAGCAGTCCCCCGGCGGTTCCCCACAATGAGCAGTTCTTC. Full variable domain (missing parts from reference TRBV28 and TRBJ2-1): DVKVTQSSRYLVKRTGEKVFLECVQDMDHENMFWYRQDPGLGLRLIYFSYDVKMKEKGDIPEGYSVSREKKERFSLILESASTNQTSMYLCASSPPAVPHNEQFFGPGTRLTVL.

The J gene is TRBJ1-1, the V gene TRBV11-2; no clear D. The CDR3 runs 13 residues. V was shortened by 0 bases and J by 8 bases, with 10 bases between the two germline ends. Germline V gene lookup returns CDR1 SGHAT and CDR2 FQNNGV. The CDR3 bases are TGTGCCAGCAGCTTAGACGTTTCTCGGGAAGCTTTCTTT. This codes for CASSLDVSREAFF.

The count of this clone is one. The V and J genes are TRBV6-2 or TRBV6-3 and TRBJ1-5; D possibly corresponds to TRBD1 (6 bases). Trimming shortened V by 1 base and J by 2 bases, and 12 bases separated the two germline ends. The V gene's germline CDR1 is MNHEY and CDR2 SVGEGT. The CDR3 sequence is 16 residues long. Here the CDR3 DNA reads TGTGCCAGCAGTTACTATACAGGGTTCGGCAATCAGCCCCAGCATTTT. Translating gives CASSYYTGFGNQPQHF.